What follows is one TCR beta chain and its context. Its antigen is still unknown. The sample belongs to a study of T cell responses to AZD1222 COVID-19 vaccine. Points from the study as a whole: Increased Spike-specific TCR breadth and depth were observed after two AZD1222 doses.

Sequenced by immunoSEQ multiplex PCR; TCRdb stores in-frame clones only, minus some. This table holds about 120,000 clones, approximately 86% found once. V shed 0 bases and J shed 13 bases, with 17 bases lying between them. CDR1 is SGDLS, CDR2 YYNGEE, per germline. The CDR3 has 15 residues. The specimen was peripheral blood, collected on day 0 of AZD1222 vaccination. The source of this sequence is an adult in good health. The genes are TRBV9 and TRBJ1-6; D remains unclear. CDR3 nucleotides: TGTGCCAGCAGCGTAGGGCCGGGCTCCCTGGGGCCCCTCCACTTT. It yields the protein CASSVGPGSLGPLHF.